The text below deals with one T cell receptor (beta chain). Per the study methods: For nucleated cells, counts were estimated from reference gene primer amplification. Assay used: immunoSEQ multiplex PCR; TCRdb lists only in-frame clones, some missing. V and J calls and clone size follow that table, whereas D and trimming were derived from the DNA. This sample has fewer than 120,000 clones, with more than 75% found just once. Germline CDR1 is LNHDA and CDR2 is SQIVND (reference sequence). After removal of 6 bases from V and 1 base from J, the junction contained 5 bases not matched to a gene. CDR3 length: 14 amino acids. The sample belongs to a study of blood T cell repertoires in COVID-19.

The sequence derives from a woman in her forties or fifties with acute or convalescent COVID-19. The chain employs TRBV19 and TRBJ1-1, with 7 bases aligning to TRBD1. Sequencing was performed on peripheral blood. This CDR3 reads CASSQGQTNTEAFF. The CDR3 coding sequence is TGTGCCAGTAGCCAGGGACAGACGAACACTGAAGCTTTCTTT.